The 8 T cell receptor beta chains below all came from one sample that was sequenced in a study of regulatory T cells in long-lasting Graves disease. HTBI primers from iRepertoire and Arm-PCR of CDR3 regions yielded the TCR beta libraries. TCRdb recomputed calls from the multiplex PCR reads with MiXCR, one row per CDR3 protein. In the table there are some 330,000 distinct CDR3 sequences, 12% of which are singletons. Time point denoted: newly diagnosed GD, antithyroid drugs for less than 3 months. The TCR library used RNA extracted from PBMCs. This sample also belongs to another study, concerning T cells in Graves' hyperthyroidism and ophthalmopathy.

The sequencing used peripheral blood mononuclear cells (PBMCs), collected at new diagnosis, from a patient treated with antithyroid drugs. These receptors came from a young woman with Graves disease.

This clonotype was detected only a few times. The gene calls are TRBV4-1 and TRBJ2-1, with 15 bases aligning to TRBD2. The CDR3 has 17 amino acids. V gave up 4 bases and J gave up 3 bases; unmatched junction bases: 4. Germline CDR1 is MGHRA and CDR2 is YSYEKL. As DNA, the CDR3 is TGCGCCAGCAGCCGGACTAGCGGGGGGGTGTTCTACAATGAGCAGTTCTTC. It encodes CASSRTSGGVFYNEQFF.

The V and J genes are TRBV19 and TRBJ2-4, with 9 positions matching TRBD1. This CDR3 has 17 amino acids. Germline CDR1 reads LNHDA; CDR2 reads SQIVND (reference sequence). V trimming: 5 bases; J trimming: 1 base; junction bases outside the gene matches: 9. The CDR3 loop reads CASSSHRGRLAKNIQYF. The CDR3 DNA is TGTGCCAGTAGTTCACACAGGGGGCGCTTGGCCAAAAACATTCAGTACTTC.

This clonotype has at least ten counts. The V and J genes are TRBV7-6 and TRBJ1-1, with D perhaps matching TRBD1 (5 bases). The ends were cut back, 5 bases at V and 3 bases at J, with 16 bases in the middle. Germline-derived CDR1 and CDR2 are SGHVS and FNYEAQ. The CDR3 has 15 residues. The CDR3 DNA is TGTGCCAGCAGCATAGGACAAGGAGGGGACACTGAAGCTTTCTTT. Translation: CASSIGQGGDTEAFF.

Worth noting for this clonotype: This may stem from a read error, because a much larger clone lies one nucleotide away. This chain's CDR3 is CASGDSVMNTEAFF. The CDR3 DNA sequence: TGTGCCAGCGGGGACAGCGTCATGAACACTGAAGCTTTCTTT. This chain connects TRBV6-1 to TRBJ1-1; 7 positions match TRBD1. The CDR3 runs to 14 residues. Germline V gives CDR1 MNHNS, CDR2 SASEGT. After removal of 8 bases from V and 0 bases from J, the junction contained 6 bases not matched to a gene.

This clonotype was seen more than once but under ten times. V gene TRBV4-1 combines with J gene TRBJ2-7, with 13 bases identical to TRBD2. V lost 0 bases, J lost 4 bases, and 6 bases stayed unmatched. This CDR3 has 17 residues. Germline CDR1 and CDR2: MGHRA and YSYEKL. This CDR3 is CASSQDRGLAGAYEQYF. CDR3 DNA sequence: TGCGCCAGCAGCCAAGATCGTGGACTAGCGGGAGCATACGAGCAGTACTTC.

The chain links TRBV19 to TRBJ1-1; no clear D gene. Germline CDR1 reads LNHDA; CDR2 reads SQIVND (reference sequence). V gave up 11 bases and J gave up 1 base, with 14 bases separating them. CDR3 length: 13 residues. This CDR3 reads CAGSFSANTEAFF. The CDR3 DNA follows: TGTGCCGGGTCCTTTTCGGCGAACACTGAAGCTTTCTTT.

This clonotype came up many times. The chain employs TRBV11-1 and TRBJ2-1; 13 bases are shared with TRBD2. CDR1 SGHAT and CDR2 FQDESV come from the germline V gene (reference sequence). CDR3 length: 17 residues. J lost 7 bases, V lost 4 bases, and 10 bases had no gene match. The CDR3, as DNA: TGTGCCAGCAGCTCCCCCGGAAGGACTAGCGGGAGAAATGAGCAGTTCTTC. This encodes CASSSPGRTSGRNEQFF.

The V call is TRBV7-9, the J call TRBJ1-2, with D unresolved. The CDR3 sequence is 17 residues long. The germline V and J ends were trimmed by 0 bases and 0 bases, with 14 bases remaining between them. The germline CDR1 and CDR2 sequences are SEHNR and FQNEAQ (reference sequence). The CDR3 bases are TGTGCCAGCAGCTTAGCTTCCTCTGGGTTTTCTAACTATGGCTACACCTTC. This gives the protein CASSLASSGFSNYGYTF. Using reference TRBV7-9 and TRBJ1-2 for the parts outside the CDR3, the full variable domain is DTGVSQNPRHKITKRGQNVTFRCDPISEHNRLYWYRQTLGQGPEFLTYFQNEAQLEKSRLLSDRFSAERPKGSFSTLEIQRTEQGDSAMYLCASSLASSGFSNYGYTFGSGTRLTVV.